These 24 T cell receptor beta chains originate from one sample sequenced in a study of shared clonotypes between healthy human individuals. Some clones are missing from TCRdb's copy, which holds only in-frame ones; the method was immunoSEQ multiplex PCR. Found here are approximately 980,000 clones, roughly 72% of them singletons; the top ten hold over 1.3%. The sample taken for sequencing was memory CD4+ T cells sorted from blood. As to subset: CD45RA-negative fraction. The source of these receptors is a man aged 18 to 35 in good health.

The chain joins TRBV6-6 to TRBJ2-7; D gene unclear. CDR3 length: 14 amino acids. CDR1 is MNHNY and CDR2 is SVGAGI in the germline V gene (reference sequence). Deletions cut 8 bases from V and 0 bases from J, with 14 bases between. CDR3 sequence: CASRTSGSSYEQYF. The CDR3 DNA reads TGTGCCAGCCGCACGTCCGGTAGCTCCTACGAGCAGTACTTC.

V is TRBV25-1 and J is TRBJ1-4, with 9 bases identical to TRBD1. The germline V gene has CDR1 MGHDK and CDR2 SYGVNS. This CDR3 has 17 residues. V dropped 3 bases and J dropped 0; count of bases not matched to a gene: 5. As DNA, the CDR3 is TGTGCCAGCAGTGAGGTAACAGGGGGCTCAACTAATGAAAAACTGTTTTTT. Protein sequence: CASSEVTGGSTNEKLFF.

As DNA, the CDR3 is TGTGCCAGCAGCTCTACGGGATATGGCTACACCTTC. This translates into CASSSTGYGYTF. The genes are TRBV7-2 and TRBJ1-2, with D unclear. Between the trimmed V and J ends, which lost 4 bases and 5 bases, there was a span of 8 bases. From germline, CDR1 is SGHTA and CDR2 FQGNSA. CDR3 length: 12 residues.

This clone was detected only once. CDR3 sequence: CASMGQGYTGELFF. CDR3 coding DNA: TGTGCCAGCATGGGACAGGGGTACACCGGGGAGCTGTTTTTT. The chain has TRBV6-5 and TRBJ2-2; the match to TRBD1 covers 10 bases. The CDR3 totals 14 residues. Trimming took 7 bases from V and 3 from J; bases not matched to a gene: 2. In germline, CDR1 is MNHEY, CDR2 SVGAGI.

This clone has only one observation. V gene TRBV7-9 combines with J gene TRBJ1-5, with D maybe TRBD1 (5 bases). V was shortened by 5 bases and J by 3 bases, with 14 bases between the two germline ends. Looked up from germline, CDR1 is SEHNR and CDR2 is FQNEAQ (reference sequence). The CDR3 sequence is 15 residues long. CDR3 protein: CASSPLRGANQPQHF. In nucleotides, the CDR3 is TGTGCCAGCAGCCCCCTTAGGGGAGCCAATCAGCCCCAGCATTTT.

This chain's CDR3 is CASSQDGGTGLLPLHF. In nucleotides, the CDR3 is TGCGCCAGCAGCCAAGATGGGGGGACAGGGCTGTTACCCCTCCACTTT. The V and J genes are TRBV4-1 and TRBJ1-6; 9 bases fit TRBD1. CDR3 size: 16 residues. Trimming at V came to 0 bases and at J to 12 bases, leaving 9 bases not matched to a gene. Per the germline V gene, CDR1 is MGHRA and CDR2 is YSYEKL.

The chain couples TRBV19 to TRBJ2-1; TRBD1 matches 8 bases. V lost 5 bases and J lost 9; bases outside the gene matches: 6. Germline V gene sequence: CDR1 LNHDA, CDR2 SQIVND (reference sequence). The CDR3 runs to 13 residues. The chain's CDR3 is CASSLTDRGEQFF. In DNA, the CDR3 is TGTGCCAGTAGTTTGACAGACAGGGGTGAGCAGTTCTTC.

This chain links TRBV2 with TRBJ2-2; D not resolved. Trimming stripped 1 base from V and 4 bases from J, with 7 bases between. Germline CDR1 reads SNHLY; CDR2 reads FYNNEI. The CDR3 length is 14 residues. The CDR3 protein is CASSEDRGTGELFF. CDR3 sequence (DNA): TGTGCCAGCAGTGAAGACAGAGGCACCGGGGAGCTGTTTTTT.

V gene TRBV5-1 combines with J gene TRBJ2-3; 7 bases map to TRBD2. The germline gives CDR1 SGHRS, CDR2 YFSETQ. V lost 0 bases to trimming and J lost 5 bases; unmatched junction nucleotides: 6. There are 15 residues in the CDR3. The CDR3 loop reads CASSLGGRGRDTQYF. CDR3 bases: TGCGCCAGCAGCTTGGGCGGGAGAGGGAGAGATACGCAGTATTTT.

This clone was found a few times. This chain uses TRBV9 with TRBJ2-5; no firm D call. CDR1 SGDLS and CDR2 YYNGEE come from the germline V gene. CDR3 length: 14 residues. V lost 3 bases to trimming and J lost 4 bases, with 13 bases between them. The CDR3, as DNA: TGTGCCAGCAGCGCGTTCGGACGGGTAGAGACCCAGTACTTC. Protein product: CASSAFGRVETQYF.

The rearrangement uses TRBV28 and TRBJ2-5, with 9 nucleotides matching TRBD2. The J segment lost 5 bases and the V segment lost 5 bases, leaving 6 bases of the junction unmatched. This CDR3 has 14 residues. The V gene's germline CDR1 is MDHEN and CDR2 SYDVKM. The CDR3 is CASSVRGGRETQYF. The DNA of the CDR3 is TGTGCCAGCAGTGTGCGGGGGGGTCGCGAGACCCAGTACTTC.

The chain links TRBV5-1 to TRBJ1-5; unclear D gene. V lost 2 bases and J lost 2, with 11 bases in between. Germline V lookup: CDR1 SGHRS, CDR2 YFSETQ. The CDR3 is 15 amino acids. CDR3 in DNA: TGCGCCAGCAGCTTTGACGGAAGTGGCAATCAGCCCCAGCATTTT. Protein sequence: CASSFDGSGNQPQHF. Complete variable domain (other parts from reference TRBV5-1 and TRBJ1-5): KAGVTQTPRYLIKTRGQQVTLSCSPISGHRSVSWYQQTPGQGLQFLFEYFSETQRNKGNFPGRFSGRQFSNSRSEMNVSTLELGDSALYLCASSFDGSGNQPQHFGDGTRLSIL.

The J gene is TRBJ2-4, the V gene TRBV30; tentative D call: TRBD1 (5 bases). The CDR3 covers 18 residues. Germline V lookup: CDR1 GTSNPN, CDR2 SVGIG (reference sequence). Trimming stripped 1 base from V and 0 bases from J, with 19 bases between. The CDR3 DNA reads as TGTGCCTGGAGTGGACAGTGGTTGACTGATATAGCCAAAAACATTCAGTACTTC. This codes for CAWSGQWLTDIAKNIQYF.

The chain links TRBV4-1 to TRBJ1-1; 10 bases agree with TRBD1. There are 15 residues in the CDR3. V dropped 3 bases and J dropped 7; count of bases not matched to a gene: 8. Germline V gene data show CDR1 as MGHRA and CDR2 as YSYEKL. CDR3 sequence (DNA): TGCGCCAGCAGCCAGGGAGACAGGGGGCGAGATGAAGCTTTCTTT. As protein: CASSQGDRGRDEAFF.

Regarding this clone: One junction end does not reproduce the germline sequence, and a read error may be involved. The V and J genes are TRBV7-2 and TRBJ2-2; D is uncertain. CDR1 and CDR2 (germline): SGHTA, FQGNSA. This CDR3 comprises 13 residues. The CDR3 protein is CASTLWVTGELFF. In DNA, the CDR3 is TGTGCCAGCACCTTATGGGTAACCGGGGAGCTGTTTTTT.

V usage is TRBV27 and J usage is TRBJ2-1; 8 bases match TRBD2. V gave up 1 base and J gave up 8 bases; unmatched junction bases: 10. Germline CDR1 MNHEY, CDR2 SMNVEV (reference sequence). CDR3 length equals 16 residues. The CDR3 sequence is CASSLWSGRARDEQFF. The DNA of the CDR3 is TGTGCCAGCAGTTTATGGTCCGGGAGGGCCAGAGATGAGCAGTTCTTC.

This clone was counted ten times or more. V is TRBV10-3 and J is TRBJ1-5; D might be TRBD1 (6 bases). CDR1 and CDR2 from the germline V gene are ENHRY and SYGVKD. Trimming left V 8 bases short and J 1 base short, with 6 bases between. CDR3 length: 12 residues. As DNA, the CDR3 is TGTGCCATCGGACAGAGCAATCAGCCCCAGCATTTT. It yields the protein CAIGQSNQPQHF.

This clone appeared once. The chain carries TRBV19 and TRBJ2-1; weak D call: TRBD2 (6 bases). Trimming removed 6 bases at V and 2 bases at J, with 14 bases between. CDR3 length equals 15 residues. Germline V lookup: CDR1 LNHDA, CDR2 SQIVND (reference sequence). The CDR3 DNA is TGTGCCAGTAGAGGGACTGCTGCCACCTACAATGAGCAGTTCTTC. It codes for CASRGTAATYNEQFF.

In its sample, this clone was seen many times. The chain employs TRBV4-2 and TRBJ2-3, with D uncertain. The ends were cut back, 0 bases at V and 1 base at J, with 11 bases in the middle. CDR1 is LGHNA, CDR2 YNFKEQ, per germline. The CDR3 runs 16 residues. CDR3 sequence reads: CASSQEVVSRTDTQYF. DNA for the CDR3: TGTGCCAGCAGCCAAGAGGTGGTATCGCGCACAGATACGCAGTATTTT.

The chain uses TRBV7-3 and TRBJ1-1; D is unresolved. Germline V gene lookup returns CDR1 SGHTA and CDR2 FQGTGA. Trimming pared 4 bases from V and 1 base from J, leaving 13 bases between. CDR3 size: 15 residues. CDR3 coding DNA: TGTGCCAGCAGCTCCAGCTTGACGGCGAACACTGAAGCTTTCTTT. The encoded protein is CASSSSLTANTEAFF.

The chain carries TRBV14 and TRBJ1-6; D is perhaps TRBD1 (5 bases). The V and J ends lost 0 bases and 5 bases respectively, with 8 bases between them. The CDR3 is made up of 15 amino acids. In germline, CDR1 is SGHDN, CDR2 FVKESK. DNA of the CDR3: TGTGCCAGCAGCCAAGACGGCAGGGATAATTCACCCCTCCACTTT. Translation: CASSQDGRDNSPLHF. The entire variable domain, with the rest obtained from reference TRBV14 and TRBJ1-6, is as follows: EAGVTQFPSHSVIEKGQTVTLRCDPISGHDNLYWYRRVMGKEIKFLLHFVKESKQDESGMPNNRFLAERTGGTYSTLKVQPAELEDSGVYFCASSQDGRDNSPLHFGNGTRLTVT.

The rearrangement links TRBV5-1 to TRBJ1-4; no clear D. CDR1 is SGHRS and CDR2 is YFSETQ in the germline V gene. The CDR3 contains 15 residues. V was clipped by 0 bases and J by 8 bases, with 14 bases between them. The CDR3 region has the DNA TGCGCCAGCAGCTTGGAAGGCGGGGTCAAAGAAAAACTGTTTTTT. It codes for CASSLEGGVKEKLFF.

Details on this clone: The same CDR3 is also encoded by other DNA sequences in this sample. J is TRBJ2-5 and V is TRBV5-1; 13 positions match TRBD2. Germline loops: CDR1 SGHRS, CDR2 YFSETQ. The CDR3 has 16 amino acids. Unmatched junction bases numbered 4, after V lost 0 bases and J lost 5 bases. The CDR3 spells CASSLETSGRGETQYF. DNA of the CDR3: TGCGCCAGCAGCTTGGAAACTAGCGGGAGGGGTGAGACCCAGTACTTC. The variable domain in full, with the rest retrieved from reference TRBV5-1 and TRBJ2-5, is KAGVTQTPRYLIKTRGQQVTLSCSPISGHRSVSWYQQTPGQGLQFLFEYFSETQRNKGNFPGRFSGRQFSNSRSEMNVSTLELGDSALYLCASSLETSGRGETQYFGPGTRLLVL.

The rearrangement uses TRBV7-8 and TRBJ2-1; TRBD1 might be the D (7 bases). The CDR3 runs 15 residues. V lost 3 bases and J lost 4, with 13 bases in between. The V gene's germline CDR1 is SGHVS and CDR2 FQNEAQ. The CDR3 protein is CASSLQGGHYNEQFF. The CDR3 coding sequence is TGTGCCAGCAGCTTGCAGGGGGGCCATTACAATGAGCAGTTCTTC.